The 17 T cell receptor beta chains in this list originate from one sample, sequenced in a study of human T cells and chemical hapten exposure (dated by TCRdb to the early 2020s). Reading the label with the study, this specimen's time point is: pre-sensitization, week 0. In the paper's terms, the treatment or condition label means: therapeutic diphenylcyclopropenone sensitization with weekly scalp DPC. Preparation of the library involved RACE. Sequencing was carried out with a NextSeq 500. TCRdb ran its own pipeline on the public reads, namely fastp trimming at Q25 and MiXCR clone calling, and kept in-frame beta chains. Each record represents a unique CDR3 protein, reported with the most common genes and DNA among its rows. For this sample there are 300,000 to 400,000 distinct CDR3 sequences; less than 6.5% appear just once. Roughly 2.6% of the sample goes to the ten largest clones. The specimen comprised whole blood, sampled in connection with sensitization to the hapten diphenylcyclopropenone (DPC). The receptors here all came from a woman in her forties or fifties with alopecia areata. Some clones in this sample may be carry-over from other donors' samples.

This clonotype was detected ten times or more. This rearrangement joins TRBV10-2 to TRBJ1-1, with a possible D match to TRBD1 (6 bases). There are 14 residues in the CDR3. Germline-derived CDR1 and CDR2 are WSHSY and SAAADI. The ends were cut back, 3 bases at V and 5 bases at J, with 13 bases in the middle. CDR3 nucleotide sequence: TGCGCCAGCAGTGATGGACAGTTGGTGACTGAAGCTTTCTTT. Its translation is CASSDGQLVTEAFF.

This clonotype was seen ten or more times. The J gene is TRBJ2-2, the V gene TRBV12-3 or TRBV12-4; no reliable D call. The CDR3 has 12 amino acids. Trimming cost V 6 bases and J 1 base, with 3 bases left between them. The CDR3 coding sequence is TGTGCCAGCAGACAGAACACCGGGGAGCTGTTTTTT. Translation gives CASRQNTGELFF.

This sequence joins TRBV6-5 and TRBJ2-3; tentative D call: TRBD1 (5 bases). Looked up from germline, CDR1 is MNHEY and CDR2 is SVGAGI. V dropped 4 bases and J dropped 0 bases, with 14 bases sitting between them. The CDR3 has 16 residues. CDR3 sequence (DNA): TGTGCCAGCAGTTTCCGACAGTTTACTAGCACAGATACGCAGTATTTT. This sequence encodes CASSFRQFTSTDTQYF.

The CDR3 DNA reads TGTGCCAGCAGTGAGGGACTGTCTTCCCTCTACGAGCAGTACTTC. It codes for CASSEGLSSLYEQYF. V gene TRBV2 combines with J gene TRBJ2-7; D perhaps matches TRBD2 (6 bases). Trimming shortened V by 3 bases and J by 3 bases, and 15 bases separated the two germline ends. This CDR3 is built from 15 residues. The V gene's germline CDR1 is SNHLY and CDR2 FYNNEI.

This clonotype was seen only a few times. V and J are TRBV5-1 and TRBJ2-5; the D gene is possibly TRBD1 (6 bases). This CDR3 is 15 amino acids long. V was shortened by 1 base and J by 5 bases, with 15 bases between the two germline ends. The germline CDR1 and CDR2 sequences are SGHRS and YFSETQ. The DNA of the CDR3 is TGCGCCAGCAGCTTGCCTGGGGGCTTTGGTGAGACCCAGTACTTC. It yields the protein CASSLPGGFGETQYF.

This clonotype was seen ten or more times. This chain links TRBV2 with TRBJ1-2; 7 nucleotides align to TRBD1. The germline CDR1 and CDR2 sequences are SNHLY and FYNNEI. With V trimmed by 10 bases and J by 5 bases, 7 bases remained unmatched. There are 12 residues in the CDR3. The chain's CDR3 is CAIRDRSYGYTF. In nucleotides, the CDR3 is TGTGCCATCAGGGACAGATCGTATGGCTACACCTTC.

This clonotype was observed at least ten times. The V gene is TRBV5-1, the J gene TRBJ1-1, with 9 bases that match TRBD1. V shed 4 bases, J shed 3 bases, and the junction held 4 bases outside the gene matches. The CDR3 runs 14 residues. From germline, CDR1 is SGHRS and CDR2 YFSETQ. The CDR3 DNA is TGCGCCAGCAGCGTGGGACAGGGCTACACTGAAGCTTTCTTT. Translated, it gives CASSVGQGYTEAFF.

This clonotype was counted at least ten times. This chain joins TRBV12-3 or TRBV12-4 and TRBJ2-7, with D maybe TRBD1 (7 bases). V was cut by 5 bases and J by 3 bases, with 14 bases left in between. CDR3 length: 14 residues. The chain's CDR3 is CASSKGGQHYEQYF. In DNA form, the CDR3 reads TGTGCCAGCAGTAAGGGGGGACAGCACTACGAGCAGTACTTC.

The V and J genes are TRBV29-1 and TRBJ2-7; the match to TRBD1 covers 11 bases. CDR1 and CDR2 (germline): SQVTM, ANQGSEA. The CDR3 sequence is 16 residues long. Trimming at V came to 6 bases and at J to 2 bases, leaving 12 bases not matched to a gene. Here the CDR3 reads CSVTGGPGQGAYEQYF. The CDR3 DNA reads TGCAGCGTGACCGGAGGCCCGGGACAGGGGGCCTACGAGCAGTACTTC.

This clonotype was counted many times. This chain's CDR3 is CASSLYEEAFF. The CDR3 DNA reads as TGTGCCAGCAGTTTATACGAGGAAGCTTTCTTT. The chain couples TRBV28 to TRBJ1-1; D is ambiguous. V lost 1 base and J 8 bases, leaving 5 bases between the germline ends. Germline lookup yields CDR1 MDHEN and CDR2 SYDVKM. The CDR3 runs to 11 residues.

This clonotype was picked up a small number of times. The J gene is TRBJ1-1, the V gene TRBV6-4; the D is unclear. This CDR3 has 14 amino acids. Trimming took 4 bases from V and 2 from J, leaving 11 bases between them. Germline CDR1 MRHNA, CDR2 SNTAGT. The CDR3 loop reads CASSASPGNTEAFF. The CDR3 nucleotides read TGTGCCAGCAGTGCCAGCCCGGGAAACACTGAAGCTTTCTTT.

This rearrangement joins TRBV7-2 to TRBJ2-3; D perhaps matches TRBD2 (6 bases). Germline V lookup: CDR1 SGHTA, CDR2 FQGNSA. Trimming shortened V by 5 bases and J by 2 bases, and 11 bases separated the two germline ends. The CDR3 is 14 residues long. This CDR3 is CASSPWTNTDTQYF. CDR3 bases: TGTGCCAGCAGCCCTTGGACTAACACAGATACGCAGTATTTT.

This clonotype was seen only a few times. The chain employs TRBV3-1 and TRBJ2-2; possible D gene TRBD2, 5 bases. The CDR3 is 15 amino acids. Germline V gene data show CDR1 as LGHDT and CDR2 as YNNKEL (reference sequence). V gave up 0 bases and J gave up 5 bases, with 10 bases separating them. As DNA, the CDR3 is TGTGCCAGCAGCCAAGAGATTGGAGGAACCGGGGAGCTGTTTTTT. It specifies CASSQEIGGTGELFF. Drawing the rest from reference TRBV3-1 and TRBJ2-2, the complete variable domain is DTAVSQTPKYLVTQMGNDKSIKCEQNLGHDTMYWYKQDSKKFLKIMFSYNNKELIINETVPNRFSPKSPDKAHLNLHINSLELGDSAVYFCASSQEIGGTGELFFGEGSRLTVL.

The chain is built from TRBV6-2 or TRBV6-3 and TRBJ2-1, with a possible D match to TRBD1 (6 bases). The CDR3 loop spans 13 amino acids. CDR1 and CDR2 (germline): MNHEY, SVGEGT. Trimming shortened V by 4 bases and J by 16 bases, and 20 bases separated the two germline ends. CDR3 residues: CASSSSIQGGYFF. The DNA for the CDR3 is TGTGCCAGCAGTTCCAGTATACAAGGGGGATACTTCTTC.

In its sample, this clonotype was seen many times. The chain recombines TRBV3-1 with TRBJ2-7, with D possibly TRBD2 on 5 matching bases. CDR3 length: 15 residues. Between the trimmed V and J ends, which lost 0 bases and 0 bases, there was a span of 9 bases. Germline V CDR1 and CDR2: LGHDT, YNNKEL (reference sequence). DNA for the CDR3: TGTGCCAGCAGCCAAGAGCTAGCTAGCTCCTACGAGCAGTACTTC. Translating gives CASSQELASSYEQYF.

V is TRBV29-1 and J is TRBJ1-1; no clear D. CDR1 and CDR2 (germline): SQVTM, ANQGSEA. V lost 8 bases to trimming and J lost 0 bases, with 13 bases between them. The CDR3 runs to 13 residues. Here the CDR3 DNA reads TGCAGCCCCCGTCAATTCCTGAACACTGAAGCTTTCTTT. Translated: CSPRQFLNTEAFF.

This chain connects TRBV28 to TRBJ2-7; TRBD1 agrees at 7 bases. V lost 4 bases to trimming and J lost 3 bases; unmatched junction nucleotides: 6. The CDR3 extends over 14 amino acids. Germline CDR1 and CDR2: MDHEN and SYDVKM. For the CDR3, the DNA is TGTGCCAGCAGTTCCGCCACAGGGGACTACGAGCAGTACTTC. Its translation: CASSSATGDYEQYF.